This T cell receptor (beta chain) was identified during a study of cytomegalovirus exposure and HLA in healthy donors. General study points: By HLA locus, TCR association rates varied in a later analysis, with DRB1 showing the most and HLA-C the fewest. Over 15,000 TCR beta sequences were associated with HLA alleles at 0.05 false discovery rate in a later analysis.

The CDR3 runs to 15 residues. V lost 5 bases and J lost 1, with 14 bases in between. Germline V gene sequence: CDR1 SGHAT, CDR2 FQNNGV. This PCR relied on a set of 60 Vbeta primers and 13 Jbeta primers. The assay was immunoSEQ multiplex PCR, and TCRdb's table has in-frame clones only and misses some. Among 150,000 to 200,000 clones listed, roughly three quarters were seen once. In its sample, this clone was seen a few times. What it binds is unknown. The receptor comes from a woman in her forties or fifties in good health and CMV-seropositive. Material for sequencing was PBMCs. The V gene is TRBV11-2, the J gene TRBJ1-2, with D possibly TRBD1 on 6 matching bases. This chain's CDR3 is CASSPRTVHNYGYTF. The CDR3 coding sequence is TGTGCCAGCAGCCCCAGGACAGTACATAACTATGGCTACACCTTC.